Below are 15 T cell receptor beta chains sequenced from a single sample in a study of cytomegalovirus exposure and HLA in healthy donors. A multiplex PCR was run with 60 Vbeta primers and 13 Jbeta primers. Profiling relied on immunoSEQ multiplex PCR, and the TCRdb table lists in-frame clones only, not all of them. The sample contains 100,000 to 150,000 clones, around 73% of which appear only once. Sequences were obtained from PBMCs. Every receptor here comes from a man in his 60s in good health and CMV-seropositive.

The V and J genes are TRBV5-1 and TRBJ1-1; 10 bases map to TRBD1. This CDR3 has 14 residues. J gave up 5 bases and V 4 bases, and 5 bases lay outside the gene matches. Germline CDR1 SGHRS, CDR2 YFSETQ. CDR3: CASSGTGDGTEAFF. CDR3 nucleotides: TGCGCCAGCAGCGGGACAGGGGACGGAACTGAAGCTTTCTTT.

Only one count was recorded for this clone. This chain links TRBV5-4 with TRBJ2-3, with a possible D match to TRBD2 (7 bases). V was trimmed by 2 bases and J by 3 bases, leaving 10 bases between them. The CDR3 is 14 amino acids. The V gene's germline CDR1 is SGHNT and CDR2 YYREEE (reference sequence). This CDR3 reads CASSFGGQTDTQYF. The CDR3 coding sequence is TGTGCCAGCAGCTTCGGGGGGCAAACAGATACGCAGTATTTT.

The chain recombines TRBV9 with TRBJ1-3; 8 bases map to TRBD1. Germline V gene data show CDR1 as SGDLS and CDR2 as YYNGEE. After removal of 3 bases from V and 3 bases from J, the junction contained 2 bases not matched to a gene. This CDR3 spans 14 amino acids. The CDR3 sequence is CASSAGGSGNTIYF. The CDR3, as DNA: TGTGCCAGCAGCGCAGGGGGCAGTGGAAACACCATATATTTT.

The rearrangement links TRBV28 to TRBJ2-7; 12 nucleotides align to TRBD1. Unmatched junction bases numbered 5, after V lost 3 bases and J lost 5 bases. In germline, CDR1 is MDHEN, CDR2 SYDVKM. There are 15 residues in the CDR3. The DNA for the CDR3 is TGTGCCAGCAGTTTCAGCGGGACAGGGGGCAACGAGCAGTACTTC. Encoded protein: CASSFSGTGGNEQYF.

This chain's CDR3 is CASSQSRGRSTPLERANVLTF. CDR3 DNA sequence: TGCGCCAGCAGTCAATCAAGGGGGCGCTCCACCCCCTTAGAAAGGGCCAACGTCCTGACTTTC. This chain joins TRBV23-1 and TRBJ2-6, with 7 nucleotides matching TRBD1. TRBV23-1 is known as an ORF, though its function is uncertain. With V trimmed by 0 bases and J by 5 bases, 19 bases remained unmatched. The CDR3 has 21 residues.

This clone was seen more than once but under ten times. The chain has TRBV27 and TRBJ1-1; D ambiguous. The length of the CDR3 is 14 residues. Germline CDR1 reads MNHEY; CDR2 reads SMNVEV (reference sequence). With 6 bases removed from V and 1 base from J, the gap between germline ends came to 12 bases. This chain's CDR3 is CASRLRVSNTEAFF. CDR3 nucleotides: TGTGCCAGCAGGCTTAGAGTATCGAACACTGAAGCTTTCTTT.

Only one count was recorded for this clone. V and J are TRBV7-3 and TRBJ2-7; maybe TRBD1 (6 bases). This CDR3 is built from 14 residues. V was trimmed by 5 bases and J by 0 bases, leaving 11 bases between them. Germline-derived CDR1 and CDR2 are SGHTA and FQGTGA. The CDR3 spells CASSPDRYSYEQYF. Written as DNA, the CDR3 is TGTGCCAGCAGCCCTGACAGGTACTCCTACGAGCAGTACTTC. Supplemented by reference TRBV7-3 and TRBJ2-7, the full variable domain reads GAGVSQTPSNKVTEKGKYVELRCDPISGHTALYWYRQSLGQGPEFLIYFQGTGAADDSGLPNDRFFAVRPEGSVSTLKIQRTERGDSAVYLCASSPDRYSYEQYFGPGTRLTVT.

V gene TRBV30 combines with J gene TRBJ1-2; D not resolved. The CDR3 extends over 12 amino acids. CDR1 and CDR2 from the germline V gene are GTSNPN and SVGIG (reference sequence). Trimming removed 6 bases at V and 2 bases at J, with 10 bases between. CDR3 residues: CACETANYGYTF. Written as DNA, the CDR3 is TGTGCCTGCGAGACTGCAAACTATGGCTACACCTTC.

The chain uses TRBV5-8 and TRBJ2-5; D perhaps matches TRBD2 (5 bases). In germline, CDR1 is SGHTS, CDR2 YDEGEE. The CDR3 runs 14 residues. V was trimmed by 4 bases and J by 1 base, leaving 11 bases between them. The CDR3 loop is CASSLDGIQETQYF. Written as DNA, the CDR3 is TGTGCCAGCAGCCTCGACGGGATCCAAGAGACCCAGTACTTC.

V is TRBV2 and J is TRBJ2-5, with D possibly being TRBD2 (6 bases). Germline assignment: CDR1 SNHLY and CDR2 FYNNEI. This CDR3 spans 17 amino acids. Trimming shortened V by 8 bases and J by 5 bases, and 27 bases separated the two germline ends. The CDR3 DNA follows: TGTGCCAGCCTCGGGAGCAGATCGATCGTCAGACGGGAGACCCAGTACTTC. Protein product: CASLGSRSIVRRETQYF.

The table lists this clone with a few counts. The rearrangement joins TRBV30 to TRBJ1-5, with 10 bases lining up with TRBD1. The V gene's germline CDR1 is GTSNPN and CDR2 SVGIG (reference sequence). CDR3 length: 14 amino acids. V shed 4 bases and J 4 bases; nucleotides not matched to a gene: 4. Here the CDR3 DNA reads TGTGCCTGGACCCGACAGGGGGCGAATCAGCCCCAGCATTTT. Its translation is CAWTRQGANQPQHF.

This clone has only a few counts. The rearrangement uses TRBV5-6 and TRBJ1-4, with D possibly TRBD1 on 5 matching bases. Trimming shortened V by 6 bases and J by 2 bases, and 11 bases separated the two germline ends. The CDR3 contains 14 residues. The V gene's germline CDR1 is SGHDT and CDR2 YYEEEE. The DNA of the CDR3 is TGTGCCAGCATCAGGGCGGGGACTAATGAAAAACTGTTTTTT. It codes for CASIRAGTNEKLFF.

The chain couples TRBV30 to TRBJ1-1, with TRBD1 as a possible D gene (6 bases). CDR3 length: 14 amino acids. V shed 5 bases and J shed 1 base, with 14 bases lying between them. Germline values: CDR1 GTSNPN, CDR2 SVGIG (reference sequence). The CDR3 here is CAWDPGQRNTEAFF. CDR3 bases: TGTGCCTGGGACCCGGGACAAAGGAACACTGAAGCTTTCTTT.

Worth noting for this clone: A read error may account for a junction end that differs from germline. The sample contains more than one DNA sequence encoding this CDR3. This chain joins TRBV6-1 and TRBJ1-6, with D unclear. The CDR3 sequence is 13 residues long. Germline loops: CDR1 MNHNS, CDR2 SASEGT. The CDR3: CASSDPPGSPLHF. CDR3 coding DNA: TGTGCCAGTAGTGATCCCCCGGGTTCACCCCTCCACTTT.

Concerning this clone: A read error may produce the germline difference seen at one junction end. The chain recombines TRBV11-2 with TRBJ1-2, with D possibly matching TRBD1 (6 bases). The germline gives CDR1 SGHAT, CDR2 FQNNGV. The CDR3 is made up of 14 amino acids. The CDR3 sequence: CASSSFTGWNGRTF. CDR3 bases: TGTGCCAGCAGCTCATTTACAGGGTGGAACGGCCGCACGTTC.